This note documents a single T cell receptor beta chain sequence. No antigen is known for it. No base-level quality is on record; no much larger clone is a single base apart. The sample comes from a study of blood T cell repertoires in COVID-19 (dated by TCRdb to about 2020). For the wider study: Collaborator samples came from the United States, Italy and Spain and covered acute and convalescent phases of COVID-19. The material from the prospective study consisted of cDNA or gDNA derived from T cells, B-cell-depleted T cells, or PBMCs. Deeply sampled blood TCRbeta repertoires from subjects exposed to, actively infected with, or recovered from COVID-19 were included in the dataset. The repertoires were made available in a free public database intended to serve as a resource for research on the immune response to SARS-CoV-2. Samples were obtained from the ongoing ImmuneRACE study (first 160 participants) and from about 1,300 subjects provided by 6 global collaborators. The sample metadata nearly always contained a de-identified subject ID, COVID-19 status, age in years and sex. Where HLA class I and class II types were available, the types were taken from metadata supplied by the sample provider, not from assay-based typing.

TCRbeta CDR3 regions were amplified from genomic DNA using the immunoSEQ Assay, a bias-controlled multiplex PCR. The study's own analysis went as follows. The number of nucleated cells in each sample was estimated from the amplification of reference gene primers within the assay. To quantify the absolute abundance of each unique TCRbeta CDR3 rearrangement, sequence reads were collapsed and filtered. Productive Simpson clonality was computed per sample as the square root of Simpson's diversity index over productive rearrangements. TCRdb took this table from immuneACCESS and kept in-frame rearrangements with V and J called. Such tables lack part of the clones; where checked against another copy, unresolved V genes explain under half of the gap, and the rest is unexplained. V and J calls and clone size follow that table, whereas D and trimming were derived from the DNA. In all, the sample holds 98,000 or so clones, and roughly 85% of those were seen once. Under 3% of the sample is held by the ten biggest clonotypes.

V is clipped by 8 bases and J by 1 base, and the sequence between their germline boundaries is 16 bases long. Counted from cysteine to phenylalanine, this CDR3 has 15 amino acids. The only DNA kept is the CDR3, 45 bases in frame from the first base. CDR1 and CDR2 were assigned from the germline V gene as SNHLY and FYNNEI. On the study overall, not on this receptor specifically: Clinical and demographic metadata were provided uncurated, with the amount varying by source and participant.

Each collaborating institution followed its own protocols to collect whole blood in K2EDTA tubes. For TCRbeta analysis, collaborator samples were shipped as frozen whole blood, as isolated PBMCs, or as DNA extracted from either sample type. Source material: peripheral blood. Recombination joined TRBV2 with TRBJ2-3, with the D gene too uncertain to name. The sequence came from a human donor in a cohort sampled during active COVID-19. The nucleotide sequence reads TGTGCCAGCGGATTATTTGGAGTGCGCACAGATACGCAGTATTTT. It translates as CASGLFGVRTDTQYF. Supplemented by the reference TRBV2 and TRBJ2-3 proteins around the CDR3, the complete variable domain is EPEVTQTPSHQVTQMGQEVILRCVPISNHLYFYWYRQILGQKVEFLVSFYNNEISEKSEIFDDQFSVERPDGSNFTLKIRSTKLEDSAMYFCASGLFGVRTDTQYFGPGTRLTVL.